This T cell receptor beta chain originates from a study of control samples from healthy donors and cancer patients. TCRdb's table, derived via immunoSEQ multiplex PCR, lists solely in-frame clones and lacks some. This table has about 77,000 clones, 92% appearing once. This clone was counted only a few times. Sequenced: blood. This sequence originates from a woman aged 60-75 years in good health.

In nucleotides, the CDR3 is TGTGCCAGCAGTGATTTCACTAGCGGACTATACAATGAGCAGTTCTTC. It encodes CASSDFTSGLYNEQFF. The rearrangement links TRBV2 to TRBJ2-1; the match to TRBD2 covers 8 bases. The junction had 8 bases not matched to a gene; V was cut back by 3 bases and J by 4 bases. Per germline, CDR1 SNHLY and CDR2 FYNNEI. The CDR3 loop spans 16 amino acids.